The 5 T cell receptor beta chains presented below share a single source sample, sequenced in a study of CD8 T cells in Susac syndrome. When the RNA was reverse transcribed, random hexamers were used with an input of 0.5 to 1 ug. TCRdb re-analysed the immunoSEQ multiplex PCR reads in MiXCR, keeping a single row per CDR3 protein. This table has roughly 200,000 distinct CDR3 sequences, about 91% appearing once. Sample: CD4+ T cells from PBMCs. All receptors derive from a human donor with Susac syndrome.

This clonotype was found once. The rearrangement uses TRBV7-8 and TRBJ2-3; D unclear. CDR1 and CDR2 from the germline V gene are SGHVS and FQNEAQ. The CDR3 is made up of 15 amino acids. Trimming cost V 2 bases and J 2 bases, with 11 bases left between them. Written as DNA, the CDR3 is TGTGCCAGCAGCTTAAGTAGTTCTCTCACAGATACGCAGTATTTT. This encodes CASSLSSSLTDTQYF.

V is TRBV20-1 and J is TRBJ1-5, with TRBD1 matching 8 bases. From germline, CDR1 is DFQATT and CDR2 SNEGSKA (reference sequence). With V trimmed by 2 bases and J by 5 bases, 2 bases remained unmatched. The CDR3 extends over 13 amino acids. This CDR3 is CSARRTGHQPQHF. CDR3 coding DNA: TGCAGTGCTAGAAGGACAGGGCATCAGCCCCAGCATTTT.

The chain recombines TRBV20-1 with TRBJ2-7, with D maybe TRBD2 (6 bases). The germline V and J ends were trimmed by 3 bases and 3 bases, with 9 bases remaining between them. CDR3 length equals 12 residues. The V gene's germline CDR1 is DFQATT and CDR2 SNEGSKA (reference sequence). The chain's CDR3 is CSASRTNYEQYF. The DNA of the CDR3 is TGCAGTGCTAGCCGGACTAACTACGAGCAGTACTTC.

The chain joins TRBV5-1 to TRBJ2-7, with 8 positions matching TRBD2. V lost 0 bases to trimming and J lost 2 bases; unmatched junction nucleotides: 10. Per the germline V gene, CDR1 is SGHRS and CDR2 is YFSETQ. This CDR3 comprises 17 residues. CDR3: CASSLGSGASNPYEQYF. The CDR3 DNA is TGCGCCAGCAGCTTGGGTAGCGGGGCCTCTAATCCCTACGAGCAGTACTTC.

V gene TRBV28 combines with J gene TRBJ1-2; 7 bases align to TRBD1. V trimming: 7 bases; J trimming: 7 bases; junction bases outside the gene matches: 9. CDR3 length: 13 residues. Germline loops: CDR1 MDHEN, CDR2 SYDVKM. CDR3 sequence reads: CASTTSHRGGYTF. DNA of the CDR3: TGTGCCAGCACCACCTCCCACAGGGGTGGCTACACCTTC.